Each of the 16 T cell receptor beta chains below was sequenced from the same sample in a study of tumor and adjacent non-tumor tissue in lung cancer. Three rounds of nested PCR, following a modified ARM-PCR protocol, produced the TCRbeta library. TCRdb analysed the multiplex PCR reads with MiXCR anew, one entry per CDR3 protein. The sample has fewer than 100,000 distinct CDR3 sequences, around 82% seen once. No cell sorting was done before RNA was extracted from the tissue. More than 3 cm separated this lung sample from the edge of the tumor. Sample: distant non-tumor lung tissue. The source of these receptors is a woman between 45 and 60 years old with non-small cell lung cancer.

The gene calls are TRBV4-2 and TRBJ2-5; TRBD2 aligns across 10 bases. The ends lost 1 base at V and 4 bases at J; junction bases unmatched: 9. Germline values: CDR1 LGHNA, CDR2 YNFKEQ. This CDR3 has 17 residues. This chain's CDR3 is CASSQVPSGSAVETQYF. The CDR3 DNA follows: TGTGCCAGCAGCCAAGTACCTAGCGGGAGTGCAGTAGAGACCCAGTACTTC.

The genes are TRBV5-1 and TRBJ2-1; 13 bases fit TRBD2. The CDR3 is made up of 15 amino acids. The ends lost 3 bases at V and 6 bases at J; junction bases unmatched: 3. Germline assignment: CDR1 SGHRS and CDR2 YFSETQ. The CDR3 is CASSSLAGGPNEQFF. The CDR3 nucleotides read TGCGCCAGCAGCTCACTAGCGGGAGGGCCCAATGAGCAGTTCTTC.

The rearrangement links TRBV20-1 to TRBJ2-7, with 8 nucleotides matching TRBD1. Germline V gene sequence: CDR1 DFQATT, CDR2 SNEGSKA (reference sequence). V shed 2 bases and J 4 bases; nucleotides not matched to a gene: 10. The CDR3 has 15 residues. In DNA, the CDR3 is TGCAGTGCTAGAACAGGGACAGGAAGCCCATACGAGCAGTACTTC. Translating gives CSARTGTGSPYEQYF.

This clonotype has only a few counts. The chain joins TRBV20-1 to TRBJ2-7, with 7 bases aligning to TRBD1. Germline CDR1 and CDR2: DFQATT and SNEGSKA (reference sequence). The CDR3 extends over 16 amino acids. CDR3 in DNA: TGCAGGGAGAACTCCTCACCCGGGACAGTCTCCTACGAGCAGTACTTC. It is translated as CRENSSPGTVSYEQYF.

As regards this clonotype: The junction and the germline gene differ at one end; a read error may be behind it. The chain has TRBV11-2 and TRBJ2-7, with TRBD2 matching over 10 bases. Germline V gene sequence: CDR1 SGHAT, CDR2 FQNNGV. The CDR3 consists of 16 residues. CDR3 in amino acids: CASGLEVASGSYEQYF. The CDR3 region has the DNA TGTGCCAGCGGCTTAGAAGTGGCTAGCGGGAGCTACGAGCAGTACTTC.

The table lists this clonotype with a few counts. This sequence may be a read error, since a much larger clone differs from it by one base. The conserved phenylalanine or tryptophan normally closing the CDR3 is absent here, so this likely arose from a read error. It is unclear where the CDR3 begins or ends on the DNA, so no DNA is shown, and the CDR3 is as TCRdb lists it. The chain carries TRBV28 and TRBJ2-1. The CDR3 is made up of 12 amino acids, end residues included. Germline V gives CDR1 MDHEN, CDR2 SYDVKM. The CDR3 loop reads CASSTPTMRKFY.

This clonotype has a handful of counts. The chain recombines TRBV20-1 with TRBJ2-1, with TRBD2 matching 8 bases. In germline, CDR1 is DFQATT, CDR2 SNEGSKA (reference sequence). The CDR3 contains 13 residues. J was trimmed by 15 bases and V by 7 bases; bases with no gene match: 17. The CDR3 sequence is CSVRRREADERFF. CDR3 nucleotide sequence: TGCAGTGTCAGGAGGCGGGAGGCGGATGAACGGTTCTTC.

Comments on this clonotype: Sequence at one end of the junction differs from germline and may be a read error. CDR3 coding DNA: TGCAGTGCAACCGGTGCAGGGGGCCCAGATACGCTGTATTTT. Its protein product is CSATGAGGPDTLYF. The J gene is TRBJ2-3, the V gene TRBV29-1, with TRBD1 identical over 8 bases. CDR1 SQVTM and CDR2 ANQGSEA come from the germline V gene. The CDR3 runs to 14 residues.

About this clonotype itself: Germline and junction disagree at one end, which may indicate a read error. CDR3 residues: CTSSRNYRGLESYEQYF. The CDR3 region has the DNA TGTACCAGCAGTCGAAATTACAGAGGACTCGAGTCCTACGAGCAGTACTTC. J is TRBJ2-7 and V is TRBV6-5; the D gene is possibly TRBD2 (5 bases). This CDR3 is built from 17 residues. Germline values: CDR1 MNHEY, CDR2 SVGAGI.

To note about this clonotype: No conserved phenylalanine or tryptophan is present at the end of the CDR3, so a read error is the likely explanation. The rearrangement links TRBV6-5 to TRBJ2-2; 8 bases line up with TRBD2. The CDR3 totals 16 residues. V lost 4 bases, J lost 7 bases, and 11 bases stayed unmatched. The V gene's germline CDR1 is MNHEY and CDR2 SVGAGI. The CDR3: CASSFQTSASSGELFY. For the CDR3, the DNA is TGTGCCAGCAGTTTCCAGACTAGCGCTAGCAGCGGGGAGCTGTTTTAT.

Remarks on this clonotype: A much larger clone lies a single base off, so this may be a read error. Likely a read error: the CDR3 ends without its conserved phenylalanine or tryptophan. The rearrangement links TRBV28 to TRBJ1-6, with D unresolved. The CDR3 is 15 amino acids. Trimming shortened V by 4 bases and J by 7 bases, and 14 bases separated the two germline ends. Germline-derived CDR1 and CDR2 are MDHEN and SYDVKM. The CDR3 loop reads CASSSFPRSNSPLHY. The CDR3 DNA is TGTGCCAGCAGTTCTTTCCCGCGATCGAATTCACCCCTCCACTAT.

The chain couples TRBV12-3 or TRBV12-4 to TRBJ2-5, with a tentative D call TRBD1 (6 bases). This CDR3 region has 12 residues. CDR3 loop: CFSSRGGETQYF. CDR3 DNA: TGTTTCAGCAGTCGAGGGGGAGAGACCCAGTACTTC.

This clonotype came up once. The junction departs from germline at one end; a sequencing error may be responsible. V is TRBV11-1 and J is TRBJ2-3; tentative D call: TRBD2 (5 bases). From germline, CDR1 is SGHAT and CDR2 FQDESV (reference sequence). This CDR3 is built from 16 residues. CDR3 loop: CASSLDLGGLGDTQYF. CDR3 sequence (DNA): TGTGCTAGCAGCTTAGACCTTGGCGGACTCGGGGATACGCAGTATTTT.

About this clonotype: A clone one base away is much larger, so this may be a read error. V usage is TRBV20-1 and J usage is TRBJ2-3; TRBD2 matches at 10 bases. The CDR3 has 14 residues. Germline loops: CDR1 DFQATT, CDR2 SNEGSKA (reference sequence). The CDR3 here is CSARLAGATDTKYF. The CDR3 nucleotides read TGCAGTGCTAGGCTAGCGGGAGCCACAGATACGAAGTATTTT.

This clonotype was observed a few times. At one end the junction does not follow the germline gene, possibly because of a read error. V usage is TRBV29-1 and J usage is TRBJ2-7; 10 bases are a match to TRBD2. CDR1 is SQVTM and CDR2 is ANQGSEA in the germline V gene. CDR3 length: 14 residues. The CDR3 region is CSYISGRAIHEQHF. CDR3 sequence (DNA): TGCAGCTACATCAGCGGGAGGGCAATCCACGAACAGCACTTC.

A word on this clonotype: A single base separates this from a much larger clone, so it may be a read error. V and J are TRBV24-1 and TRBJ1-5, with D unresolved. CDR3 length equals 14 residues. Germline V CDR1 and CDR2: KGHDR, SFDVKD. This chain's CDR3 is CATSGPGRDQPRHF. The CDR3 nucleotides read TGTGCCACCAGTGGACCCGGAAGGGATCAGCCCCGGCATTTT.